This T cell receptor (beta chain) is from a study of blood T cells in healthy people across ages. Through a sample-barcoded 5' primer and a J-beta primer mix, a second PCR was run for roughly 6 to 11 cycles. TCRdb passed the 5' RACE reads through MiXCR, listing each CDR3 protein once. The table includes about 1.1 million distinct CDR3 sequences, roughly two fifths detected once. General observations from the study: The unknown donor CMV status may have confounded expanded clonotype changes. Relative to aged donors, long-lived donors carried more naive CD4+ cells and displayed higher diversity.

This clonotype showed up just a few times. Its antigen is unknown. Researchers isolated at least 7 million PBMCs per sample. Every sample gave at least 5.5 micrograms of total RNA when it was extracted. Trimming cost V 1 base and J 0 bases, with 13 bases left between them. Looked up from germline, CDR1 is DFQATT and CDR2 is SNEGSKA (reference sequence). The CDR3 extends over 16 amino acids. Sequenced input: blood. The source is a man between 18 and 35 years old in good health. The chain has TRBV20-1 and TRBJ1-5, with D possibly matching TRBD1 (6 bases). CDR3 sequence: CSARGRTANSNQPQHF. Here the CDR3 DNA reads TGCAGTGCTAGAGGGAGGACAGCTAATAGCAATCAGCCCCAGCATTTT.